These 30 T cell receptor beta chains were sequenced from one sample in a study of blood T cell repertoires in COVID-19. Generated by immunoSEQ multiplex PCR, the TCRdb table keeps only in-frame clones and is missing some. The data show about 110,000 clones, around 83% seen once. Sequenced sample: peripheral blood. Receptors were obtained from a woman older than 75 with active or convalescent COVID-19.

The chain is built from TRBV3-1 (or the pseudogene TRBV3-2) and TRBJ2-5; 11 bases align to TRBD2. The CDR3 contains 15 residues. V dropped 2 bases and J dropped 5; count of bases not matched to a gene: 4. Germline V gives CDR1 LGHDT, CDR2 YNNKEL (reference sequence). The CDR3 reads CASSQLAGGGETQYF. CDR3 DNA sequence: TGTGCCAGCAGCCAACTAGCGGGAGGTGGGGAGACCCAGTACTTC.

J is TRBJ2-7 and V is TRBV29-1; weak D call: TRBD1 (5 bases). The CDR3 totals 13 residues. Germline V gives CDR1 SQVTM, CDR2 ANQGSEA. Trimming stripped 4 bases from V and 5 bases from J, with 15 bases between. The CDR3 reads CSVVGSQGNEQYF. The CDR3 DNA reads as TGCAGCGTTGTTGGTAGTCAGGGAAACGAGCAGTACTTC.

The rearrangement links TRBV4-2 to TRBJ2-4, with 10 positions matching TRBD2. V lost 0 bases to trimming and J lost 8 bases; unmatched junction nucleotides: 7. CDR1 is LGHNA, CDR2 YNFKEQ, per germline. This CDR3 has 16 residues. The CDR3 spells CASSQEGGSGRYIQYF. In DNA, the CDR3 is TGTGCCAGCAGCCAAGAGGGTGGTAGCGGGAGGTACATTCAGTACTTC.

V is TRBV19 and J is TRBJ1-4; D call uncertain. CDR3 size: 14 residues. Germline V gives CDR1 LNHDA, CDR2 SQIVND (reference sequence). V was clipped by 6 bases and J by 6 bases, with 14 bases between them. CDR3 sequence reads: CASSELSSDEKLFF. DNA of the CDR3: TGTGCCAGTAGCGAGTTATCTTCGGATGAAAAACTGTTTTTT.

This chain connects TRBV10-3 to TRBJ1-5, with D possibly being TRBD1 (6 bases). The V end was cut by 11 bases, the J end by 6 bases, with 17 bases between. CDR1 ENHRY and CDR2 SYGVKD come from the germline V gene. The length of the CDR3 is 13 residues. CDR3 DNA sequence: TGTGCCGCGACGGACAGTTTGTTTCAGCCCCAGCATTTT. This encodes CAATDSLFQPQHF.

This clone was recorded at least ten times. The J gene is TRBJ2-7, the V gene TRBV2; 15 bases line up with TRBD2. V gave up 5 bases and J gave up 9 bases; unmatched junction bases: 5. The CDR3 covers 14 residues. Germline V gene data show CDR1 as SNHLY and CDR2 as FYNNEI. The CDR3 coding sequence is TGTGCCAGCAGTTTCCGGGGACTAGCGGGAGGGCAGTACTTC. As protein: CASSFRGLAGGQYF.

About this clone: A junction end diverges from the germline sequence, so it may reflect a read error. The chain recombines TRBV24-1 with TRBJ2-3; D not certain. The CDR3 totals 14 residues. Looked up from germline, CDR1 is KGHDR and CDR2 is SFDVKD. The CDR3 region is CATSDLFSKDTQYF. As DNA, the CDR3 is TGTGCCACCAGTGATTTGTTTAGCAAAGATACGCAGTATTTT.

V is TRBV7-3 and J is TRBJ2-2, with 12 bases that match TRBD2. Germline CDR1 SGHTA, CDR2 FQGTGA. The length of the CDR3 is 16 residues. V lost 2 bases to trimming and J lost 6 bases; unmatched junction nucleotides: 4. The DNA for the CDR3 is TGTGCCAGCAGCTTACCAGGACTAGCGGGATCCGGGGAGCTGTTTTTT. Protein: CASSLPGLAGSGELFF.

This clone has a single count. The CDR3 protein is CASSLALAGGQETQYF. In DNA form, the CDR3 reads TGCGCCAGCAGCTTGGCCCTAGCGGGAGGGCAAGAGACCCAGTACTTC. The V gene is TRBV5-1, the J gene TRBJ2-5; 12 bases are a match to TRBD2. The CDR3 covers 16 residues. After removal of 0 bases from V and 2 bases from J, the junction contained 2 bases not matched to a gene. CDR1 is SGHRS, CDR2 YFSETQ, per germline.

In this sample, this clone turned up a few times. The chain recombines TRBV7-9 with TRBJ2-7; TRBD2 matches 7 bases. V lost 6 bases to trimming and J lost 4 bases; unmatched junction nucleotides: 12. Germline CDR1 SEHNR, CDR2 FQNEAQ (reference sequence). This CDR3 comprises 15 residues. CDR3 sequence reads: CASRPTYDGGYEQYF. DNA of the CDR3: TGTGCCAGCAGGCCCACTTATGACGGGGGGTACGAGCAGTACTTC.

The V gene is TRBV28, the J gene TRBJ1-5; D might be TRBD1 (5 bases). This CDR3 is 13 amino acids long. The germline V gene has CDR1 MDHEN and CDR2 SYDVKM. V gave up 3 bases and J gave up 8 bases, with 11 bases separating them. The chain's CDR3 is CASSLSRAEPQHF. The CDR3 DNA sequence: TGTGCCAGCAGTTTGTCCAGGGCAGAGCCCCAGCATTTT.

This chain connects TRBV30 to TRBJ1-3; no reliable D call. Germline CDR1 GTSNPN, CDR2 SVGIG (reference sequence). The CDR3 is 14 residues long. Trimming took off 2 bases at V and 4 bases at J, with 12 bases between the two ends. The CDR3 DNA follows: TGTGCCTGGAGTCTCATCACGGGAGGAAACACCATATATTTT. Encoded protein: CAWSLITGGNTIYF.

This chain joins TRBV9 and TRBJ1-2; TRBD1 aligns across 7 bases. Trimming took 0 bases from V and 6 from J; bases not matched to a gene: 2. This CDR3 comprises 13 residues. Germline CDR1 SGDLS, CDR2 YYNGEE. The CDR3 nucleotides are TGTGCCAGCAGCGTAGTGCAGGGGGATGGCTACACCTTC. Translation: CASSVVQGDGYTF. The whole variable domain, remainder taken from reference TRBV9 and TRBJ1-2, is DSGVTQTPKHLITATGQRVTLRCSPRSGDLSVYWYQQSLDQGLQFLIQYYNGEERAKGNILERFSAQQFPDLHSELNLSSLELGDSALYFCASSVVQGDGYTFGSGTRLTVV.

This sequence joins TRBV4-2 and TRBJ1-5; no reliable D call. Trimming removed 1 base at V and 4 bases at J, with 14 bases between. This CDR3 is built from 16 residues. Germline V gene sequence: CDR1 LGHNA, CDR2 YNFKEQ. The CDR3 sequence: CASSQAGGETNQPQHF. CDR3 sequence (DNA): TGTGCCAGCAGCCAAGCCGGTGGAGAAACGAATCAGCCCCAGCATTTT.

The V call is TRBV10-2, the J call TRBJ1-5; D is perhaps TRBD1 (5 bases). Germline values: CDR1 WSHSY, CDR2 SAAADI. The CDR3 runs 12 residues. The V and J ends lost 1 base and 7 bases respectively, with 5 bases between them. Here the CDR3 reads CASSEWGQPQHF. The CDR3 DNA sequence: TGCGCCAGCAGTGAGTGGGGCCAGCCCCAGCATTTT.

The rearrangement uses TRBV3-1 (or the pseudogene TRBV3-2) and TRBJ2-3; TRBD2 matches 10 bases. The CDR3 totals 18 residues. Germline V CDR1 and CDR2: LGHDT, YNNKEL (reference sequence). V lost 5 bases, J lost 2 bases, and 13 bases stayed unmatched. CDR3 DNA sequence: TGTGCCAGCAGCTCCCGAACCCTACTAGCGGGGATCACAGATACGCAGTATTTT. It specifies CASSSRTLLAGITDTQYF.

This rearrangement joins TRBV9 to TRBJ1-1; 12 bases are shared with TRBD1. The V segment lost 0 bases and the J segment 3 bases; nucleotides outside the gene matches: 0. Germline lookup yields CDR1 SGDLS and CDR2 YYNGEE. The CDR3 runs 15 residues. The CDR3 is CASSVGDRGHTEAFF. The CDR3 coding sequence is TGTGCCAGCAGCGTAGGGGACAGGGGGCACACTGAAGCTTTCTTT.

This sequence joins TRBV30 and TRBJ2-2; 7 bases line up with TRBD1. V gave up 4 bases and J gave up 2 bases; unmatched junction bases: 4. The CDR3 consists of 14 residues. Germline V gene lookup returns CDR1 GTSNPN and CDR2 SVGIG (reference sequence). The CDR3 reads CAWTRDSNTGELFF. CDR3 DNA: TGTGCCTGGACTAGGGACAGCAACACCGGGGAGCTGTTTTTT.

The CDR3 DNA reads as TGTGCCAGCAGCGTAGTAACTGGCGGGAGAATATACAATGAGCAGTTCTTC. Its translation is CASSVVTGGRIYNEQFF. V is TRBV9 and J is TRBJ2-1; 7 nucleotides agree with TRBD2. V lost 0 bases and J lost 4; bases outside the gene matches: 10. The CDR3 totals 17 residues. CDR1 SGDLS and CDR2 YYNGEE come from the germline V gene.

This rearrangement joins TRBV5-1 to TRBJ2-2; 15 nucleotides match TRBD2. The V segment lost 2 bases and the J segment 4 bases; nucleotides outside the gene matches: 12. CDR1 and CDR2 from the germline V gene are SGHRS and YFSETQ. This CDR3 region has 20 residues. CDR3: CASSFGTSGRRRGITGELFF. The CDR3 nucleotides are TGCGCCAGCAGCTTCGGGACTAGCGGGAGGAGGCGGGGAATCACCGGGGAGCTGTTTTTT.

The chain combines TRBV28 with TRBJ2-7, with 12 bases lining up with TRBD1. V lost 3 bases to trimming and J lost 5 bases; unmatched junction nucleotides: 11. Germline V gene lookup returns CDR1 MDHEN and CDR2 SYDVKM. The CDR3 has 17 residues. The CDR3 DNA is TGTGCCAGCAGTTTGCTTCCCGGGACAGGGGGCTTGAACGAGCAGTACTTC. Protein: CASSLLPGTGGLNEQYF.

CDR3 loop: CASSQDSTSLVTEAFF. The CDR3 nucleotides are TGTGCCAGCAGCCAAGATTCGACTAGTCTTGTGACTGAAGCTTTCTTT. V usage is TRBV4-2 and J usage is TRBJ1-1; D remains ambiguous. Germline CDR1 reads LGHNA; CDR2 reads YNFKEQ. Trimming shortened V by 0 bases and J by 5 bases, and 16 bases separated the two germline ends. The CDR3 contains 16 residues.

The chain recombines TRBV19 with TRBJ2-1; 13 nucleotides agree with TRBD2. The CDR3 spans 19 residues. Losses at the gene ends were 5 bases for V and 1 base for J; bases not matched to a gene: 11. Germline lookup yields CDR1 LNHDA and CDR2 SQIVND (reference sequence). DNA for the CDR3: TGTGCCAGTAGTCCTCGACGGACTAGCGGGAGTGGGTCCTACAATGAGCAGTTCTTC. It encodes CASSPRRTSGSGSYNEQFF. The complete variable domain, with remaining parts taken from reference TRBV19 and TRBJ2-1, reads DGGITQSPKYLFRKEGQNVTLSCEQNLNHDAMYWYRQDPGQGLRLIYYSQIVNDFQKGDIAEGYSVSREKKESFPLTVTSAQKNPTAFYLCASSPRRTSGSGSYNEQFFGPGTRLTVL.

The gene calls are TRBV9 and TRBJ1-2, with 7 bases lining up with TRBD1. Per the germline V gene, CDR1 is SGDLS and CDR2 is YYNGEE. V gave up 0 bases and J gave up 3 bases; unmatched junction bases: 8. The CDR3 is 16 amino acids. Here the CDR3 DNA reads TGTGCCAGCAGCGTAGAGGCTAAGACAGGGCACTATGGCTACACCTTC. This gives the protein CASSVEAKTGHYGYTF.

The V and J genes are TRBV5-1 and TRBJ2-7, with 15 bases fitting TRBD2. The CDR3 consists of 16 residues. The germline CDR1 and CDR2 sequences are SGHRS and YFSETQ. V lost 4 bases and J lost 4; bases outside the gene matches: 6. CDR3: CASSPGLAGGPYEQYF. CDR3 bases: TGCGCCAGCAGCCCCGGACTAGCGGGAGGGCCGTACGAGCAGTACTTC. Filled out from reference TRBV5-1 and TRBJ2-7, the complete variable domain reads KAGVTQTPRYLIKTRGQQVTLSCSPISGHRSVSWYQQTPGQGLQFLFEYFSETQRNKGNFPGRFSGRQFSNSRSEMNVSTLELGDSALYLCASSPGLAGGPYEQYFGPGTRLTVT.

The rearrangement joins TRBV12-3 or TRBV12-4 to TRBJ2-5; possible D gene TRBD1, 6 bases. Trimming removed 5 bases from V and 2 bases from J, with 9 bases in between. The CDR3 is 13 amino acids. The CDR3 coding sequence is TGTGCCAGCAGTGCCGACAGGCAAGAGACCCAGTACTTC. Amino acid sequence: CASSADRQETQYF.

The chain has TRBV5-1 and TRBJ1-2; D remains ambiguous. CDR3 length: 14 residues. CDR1 and CDR2 (germline): SGHRS, YFSETQ. V shed 0 bases and J shed 2 bases, with 8 bases lying between them. DNA of the CDR3: TGCGCCAGCAGCTTGGGCAGCGCAAACTATGGCTACACCTTC. Translated, it gives CASSLGSANYGYTF.

This clone was counted once. The gene calls are TRBV18 and TRBJ2-2, with 7 bases that match TRBD1. This CDR3 spans 17 amino acids. CDR1 and CDR2 from the germline V gene are KGHSH and LQKENI. Trimming removed 3 bases from V and 6 bases from J; junction bases left unmatched: 13. The CDR3 region is CASSPFEQGIRAGELFF. Here the CDR3 DNA reads TGTGCCAGCTCACCCTTCGAACAGGGGATTAGAGCCGGGGAGCTGTTTTTT.

This clone was seen once. This chain links TRBV6-1 with TRBJ2-1; 9 bases line up with TRBD1. The V gene end was trimmed by 8 bases and the J gene end by 8 bases; junction bases not matched to a gene: 10. The CDR3 consists of 14 residues. Per the germline V gene, CDR1 is MNHNS and CDR2 is SASEGT. CDR3 protein: CASSDRGRRDEQFF. DNA for the CDR3: TGTGCCAGCTCCGACAGGGGGAGGAGGGATGAGCAGTTCTTC.

This clone was counted only a few times. This chain joins TRBV4-1 and TRBJ2-1; 7 bases map to TRBD1. Trimming removed 4 bases from V and 8 bases from J; junction bases left unmatched: 14. Germline V gene lookup returns CDR1 MGHRA and CDR2 YSYEKL. This CDR3 spans 16 amino acids. The CDR3 bases are TGCGCCAGCAGCCGAACCTTGGACAGGTGGTACGATGAGCAGTTCTTC. As protein: CASSRTLDRWYDEQFF.